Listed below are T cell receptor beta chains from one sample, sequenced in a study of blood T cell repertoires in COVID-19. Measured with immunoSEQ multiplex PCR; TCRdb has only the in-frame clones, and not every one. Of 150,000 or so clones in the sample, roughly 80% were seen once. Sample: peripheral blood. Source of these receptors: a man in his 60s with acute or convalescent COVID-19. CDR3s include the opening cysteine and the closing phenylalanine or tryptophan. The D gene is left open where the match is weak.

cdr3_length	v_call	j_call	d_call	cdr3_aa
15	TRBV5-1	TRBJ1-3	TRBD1	CASSLDRQGPRTIYF
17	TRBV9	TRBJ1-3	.	CASSSGAAGVSGNTIYF
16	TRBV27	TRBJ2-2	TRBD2	CASSLLTSLSTGELFF
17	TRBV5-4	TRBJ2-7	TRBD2	CASSSPLAGGVAYEQYF
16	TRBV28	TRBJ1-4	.	CASSFGLGATNEKLFF
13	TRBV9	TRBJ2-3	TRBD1	CASSENRDRGQYF
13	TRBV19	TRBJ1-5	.	CASSIQRNQPQHF
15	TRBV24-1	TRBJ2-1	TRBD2	CATSDWASGTPEQFF
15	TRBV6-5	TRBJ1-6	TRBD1	CASRISGQSFSPLHF
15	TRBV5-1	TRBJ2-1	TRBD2	CASSSSGGSYNEQFF
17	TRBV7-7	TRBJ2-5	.	CASSLPAGRLRQETQYF
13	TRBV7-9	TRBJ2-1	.	CASSLDPGNEQFF
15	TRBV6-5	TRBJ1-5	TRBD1	CASSTTGQHNQPQHF
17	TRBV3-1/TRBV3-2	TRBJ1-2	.	CASSQDVLLSGFYGYTF
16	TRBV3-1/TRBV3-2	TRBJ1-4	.	CASSQSSGGPNEKLFF
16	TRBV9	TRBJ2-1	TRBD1	CASSVEDRGSANEQFF
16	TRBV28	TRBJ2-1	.	CASSLWQGEAYNEQFF
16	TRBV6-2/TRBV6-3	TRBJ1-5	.	CASSYSSRAGYQPQHF
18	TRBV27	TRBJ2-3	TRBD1	CASSLYRGAGLGADTQYF
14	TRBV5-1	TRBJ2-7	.	CASSLDRTTYEQYF
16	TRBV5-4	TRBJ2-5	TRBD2	CASSPGTSGSKETQYF
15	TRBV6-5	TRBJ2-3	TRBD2	CATSRDYKATDTQYF
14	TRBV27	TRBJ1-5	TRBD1	CASSLRQGGEPQHF
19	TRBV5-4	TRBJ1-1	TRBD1	CASSQFNRDRVQRYTEAFF
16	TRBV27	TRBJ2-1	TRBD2	CASSSTGTSTGSEQFF
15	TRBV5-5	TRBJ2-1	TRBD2	CASTRTSGGENEQFF
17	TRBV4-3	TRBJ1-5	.	CASSQDRQGGGNQPQHF
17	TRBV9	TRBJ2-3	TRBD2	CASSAHGTSGSTDTQYF
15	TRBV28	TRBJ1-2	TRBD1	CASSSPGQGMDGYTF